The entry below gives a single TCR beta chain sequence along with its context. Its antigen is unidentified. These data originate in a study of shared clonotypes between healthy human individuals. The CDR3 spans 14 residues. V lost 5 bases and J lost 1, with 7 bases in between. CDR1 is SGHNT and CDR2 is YYREEE in the germline V gene (reference sequence). In the authors' methods: Filtering differed for immunoSEQ, which gave only junction sequences without quality scores. The method was immunoSEQ multiplex PCR; TCRdb's version includes in-frame clones alone and lacks a portion of them. V, J and clone size were drawn from that table, and D and trimming were deduced from the DNA. In the table there are about 380,000 clones, around 96% of which are singletons. Whole-study findings and limits: Around 5% of naive CD4 clonotypes were common to a few donors.

Sequencing was performed on memory CD8+ T cells sorted from blood. As for subset: CD45RO+ cells pooled with CCR7-negative TemRA cells. The gene calls are TRBV5-4 and TRBJ2-6; unclear D gene. The TCR originated in a man aged 25-40 years in good health. The CDR3 region has the DNA TGTGCCAGCAGAGGATATTCTGGGGCCAACGTCCTGACTTTC. Encoded protein: CASRGYSGANVLTF.